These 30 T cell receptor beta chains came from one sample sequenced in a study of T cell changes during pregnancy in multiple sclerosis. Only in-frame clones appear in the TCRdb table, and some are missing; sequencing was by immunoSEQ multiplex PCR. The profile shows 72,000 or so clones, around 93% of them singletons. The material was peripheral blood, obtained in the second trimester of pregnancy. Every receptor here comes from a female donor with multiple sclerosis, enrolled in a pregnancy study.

CDR3 in DNA: TGTGCCAGTAGTACGGACGGGAGCTCCTACGAGCAGTACTTC. This encodes CASSTDGSSYEQYF. The chain has TRBV19 and TRBJ2-7; D possibly corresponds to TRBD2 (6 bases). V shed 4 bases and J shed 0 bases, with 10 bases lying between them. The CDR3 has 14 amino acids. In germline, CDR1 is LNHDA, CDR2 SQIVND (reference sequence).

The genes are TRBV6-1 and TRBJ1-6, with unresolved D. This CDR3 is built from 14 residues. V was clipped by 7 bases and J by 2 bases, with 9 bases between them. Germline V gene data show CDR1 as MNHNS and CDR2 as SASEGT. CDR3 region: CASTGRTYNSPLHF. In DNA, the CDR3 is TGTGCCAGCACTGGCAGGACCTATAATTCACCCCTCCACTTT.

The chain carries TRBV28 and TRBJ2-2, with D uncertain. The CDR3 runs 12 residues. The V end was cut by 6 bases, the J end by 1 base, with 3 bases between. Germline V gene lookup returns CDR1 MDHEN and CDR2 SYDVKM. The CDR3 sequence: CASRLNTGELFF. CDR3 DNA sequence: TGTGCCAGCAGACTGAACACCGGGGAGCTGTTTTTT.

The CDR3 nucleotides read TGTGCCAGCAGCGTGGGCAGGTCGTCGGCTAACTATGGCTACACCTTC. Its translation: CASSVGRSSANYGYTF. The chain links TRBV9 to TRBJ1-2; D remains unclear. From germline, CDR1 is SGDLS and CDR2 YYNGEE. This CDR3 region has 16 residues. V dropped 2 bases and J dropped 0 bases, with 14 bases sitting between them.

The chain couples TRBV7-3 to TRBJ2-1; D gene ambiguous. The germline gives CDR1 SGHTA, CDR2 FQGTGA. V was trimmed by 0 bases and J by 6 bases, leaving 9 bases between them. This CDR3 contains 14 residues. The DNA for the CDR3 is TGTGCCAGCAGCTTAACGGGCAGTTTCAATGAGCAGTTCTTC. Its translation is CASSLTGSFNEQFF.

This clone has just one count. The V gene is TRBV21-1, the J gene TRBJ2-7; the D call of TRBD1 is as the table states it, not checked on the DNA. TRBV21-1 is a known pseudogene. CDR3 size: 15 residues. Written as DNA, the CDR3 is TGTGCCAGCAGCGTTGAGGACAGGGGTGAGTACGAGCAGTACTTC. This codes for CASSVEDRGEYEQYF.

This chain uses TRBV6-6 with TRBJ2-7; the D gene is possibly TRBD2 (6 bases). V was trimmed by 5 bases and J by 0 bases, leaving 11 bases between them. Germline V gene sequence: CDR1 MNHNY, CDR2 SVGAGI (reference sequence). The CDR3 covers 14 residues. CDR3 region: CASSGRTDSYEQYF. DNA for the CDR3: TGTGCCAGCAGTGGGAGGACGGACTCCTACGAGCAGTACTTC.

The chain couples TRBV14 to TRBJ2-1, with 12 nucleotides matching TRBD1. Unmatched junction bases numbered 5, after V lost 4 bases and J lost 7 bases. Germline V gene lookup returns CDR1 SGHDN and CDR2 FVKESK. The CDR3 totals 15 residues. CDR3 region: CASSPTGQGANEQFF. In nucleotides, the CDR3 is TGTGCCAGCAGCCCAACGGGACAGGGGGCTAATGAGCAGTTCTTC.

The DNA of the CDR3 is TGTGCCAGTGGACGGGGTTGGCACGAGCAGTACTTC. It specifies CASGRGWHEQYF. J is TRBJ2-7 and V is TRBV6-1; D possibly corresponds to TRBD2 (5 bases). The V gene lost 9 bases and the J gene lost 5 bases, with 14 bases spanning the gap. Germline CDR1 and CDR2: MNHNS and SASEGT. The CDR3 extends over 12 amino acids.

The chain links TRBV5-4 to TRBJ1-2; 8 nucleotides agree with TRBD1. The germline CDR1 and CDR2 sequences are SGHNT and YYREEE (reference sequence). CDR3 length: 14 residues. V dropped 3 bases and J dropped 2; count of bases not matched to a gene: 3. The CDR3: CASSSRTGNYGYTF. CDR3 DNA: TGTGCCAGCAGCTCAAGGACAGGGAACTATGGCTACACCTTC.

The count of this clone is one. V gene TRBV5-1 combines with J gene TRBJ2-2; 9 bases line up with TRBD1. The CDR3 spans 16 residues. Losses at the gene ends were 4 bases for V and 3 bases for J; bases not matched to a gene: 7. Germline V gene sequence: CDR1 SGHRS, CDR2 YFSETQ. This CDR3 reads CASSPKDRGYTGELFF. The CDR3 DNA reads TGCGCCAGCAGCCCTAAGGACAGGGGATACACCGGGGAGCTGTTTTTT.

CDR3 nucleotide sequence: TGTGCCAGTAACTACAGGGCAGGAGAATACGAGCAGTACTTC. Residues: CASNYRAGEYEQYF. The chain is built from TRBV19 and TRBJ2-7; D may be TRBD1 (6 bases). Germline CDR1 is LNHDA and CDR2 is SQIVND (reference sequence). The CDR3 sequence is 14 residues long. The V end was cut by 7 bases, the J end by 4 bases, with 17 bases between.

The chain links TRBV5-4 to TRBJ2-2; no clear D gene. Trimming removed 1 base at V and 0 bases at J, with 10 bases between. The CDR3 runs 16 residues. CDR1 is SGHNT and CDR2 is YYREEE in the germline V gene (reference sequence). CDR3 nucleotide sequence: TGTGCCAGCAGCTTGTTTCTTAATACGAACACCGGGGAGCTGTTTTTT. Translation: CASSLFLNTNTGELFF.

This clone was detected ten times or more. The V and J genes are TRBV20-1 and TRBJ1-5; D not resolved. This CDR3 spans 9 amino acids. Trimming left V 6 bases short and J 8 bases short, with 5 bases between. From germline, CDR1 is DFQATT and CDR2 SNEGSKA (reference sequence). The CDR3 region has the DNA TGCAGTGCCGGGGAGCCCCAGCATTTT. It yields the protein CSAGEPQHF.

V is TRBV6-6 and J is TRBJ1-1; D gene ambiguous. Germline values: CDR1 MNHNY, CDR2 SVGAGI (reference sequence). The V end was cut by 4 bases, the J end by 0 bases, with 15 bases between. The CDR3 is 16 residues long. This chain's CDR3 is CASSFSRVSMNTEAFF. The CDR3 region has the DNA TGTGCCAGCAGTTTCTCCCGGGTCTCCATGAACACTGAAGCTTTCTTT.

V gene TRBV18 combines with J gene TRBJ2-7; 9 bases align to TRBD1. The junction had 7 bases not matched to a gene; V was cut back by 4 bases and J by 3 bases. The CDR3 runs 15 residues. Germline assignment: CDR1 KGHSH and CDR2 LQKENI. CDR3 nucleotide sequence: TGTGCCAGCTCACAGGGGACAGGGAGTCGCTACGAGCAGTACTTC. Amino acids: CASSQGTGSRYEQYF. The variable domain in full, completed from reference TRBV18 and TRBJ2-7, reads NAGVMQNPRHLVRRRGQEARLRCSPMKGHSHVYWYRQLPEEGLKFMVYLQKENIIDESGMPKERFSAEFPKEGPSILRIQQVVRGDSAAYFCASSQGTGSRYEQYFGPGTRLTVT.

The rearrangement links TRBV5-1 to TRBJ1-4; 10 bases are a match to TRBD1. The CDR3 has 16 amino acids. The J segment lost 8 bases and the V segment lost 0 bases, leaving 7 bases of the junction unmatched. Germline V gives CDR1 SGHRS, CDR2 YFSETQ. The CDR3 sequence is CASSLEGGTGDEKLFF. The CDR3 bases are TGCGCCAGCAGCTTGGAAGGGGGGACAGGGGACGAAAAACTGTTTTTT. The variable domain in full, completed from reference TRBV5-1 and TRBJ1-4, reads KAGVTQTPRYLIKTRGQQVTLSCSPISGHRSVSWYQQTPGQGLQFLFEYFSETQRNKGNFPGRFSGRQFSNSRSEMNVSTLELGDSALYLCASSLEGGTGDEKLFFGSGTQLSVL.

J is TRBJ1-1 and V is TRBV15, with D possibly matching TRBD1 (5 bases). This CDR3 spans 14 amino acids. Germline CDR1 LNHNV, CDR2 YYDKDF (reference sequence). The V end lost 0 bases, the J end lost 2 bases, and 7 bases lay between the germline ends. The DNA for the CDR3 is TGTGCCACCAGCAGAGACAGGGCAAACACTGAAGCTTTCTTT. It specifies CATSRDRANTEAFF.

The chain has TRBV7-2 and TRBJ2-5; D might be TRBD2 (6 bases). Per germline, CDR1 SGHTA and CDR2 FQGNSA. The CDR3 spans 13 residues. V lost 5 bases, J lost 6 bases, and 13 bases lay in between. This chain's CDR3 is CASSTRGWQTQYF. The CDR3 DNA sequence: TGTGCCAGCAGCACCCGGGGGTGGCAGACCCAGTACTTC.

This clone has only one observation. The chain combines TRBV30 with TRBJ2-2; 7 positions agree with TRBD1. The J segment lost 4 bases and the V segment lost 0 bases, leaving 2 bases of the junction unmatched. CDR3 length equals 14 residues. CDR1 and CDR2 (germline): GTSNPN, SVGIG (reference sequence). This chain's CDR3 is CAWSVGQPTGELFF. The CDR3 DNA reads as TGTGCCTGGAGTGTGGGACAGCCCACCGGGGAGCTGTTTTTT.

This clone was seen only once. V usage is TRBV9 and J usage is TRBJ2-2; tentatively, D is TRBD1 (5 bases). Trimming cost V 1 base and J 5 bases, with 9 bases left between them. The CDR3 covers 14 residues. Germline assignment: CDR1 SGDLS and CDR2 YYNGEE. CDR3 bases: TGTGCCAGCAGCGTACAGGGCTGGACCGGGGAGCTGTTTTTT. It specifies CASSVQGWTGELFF.

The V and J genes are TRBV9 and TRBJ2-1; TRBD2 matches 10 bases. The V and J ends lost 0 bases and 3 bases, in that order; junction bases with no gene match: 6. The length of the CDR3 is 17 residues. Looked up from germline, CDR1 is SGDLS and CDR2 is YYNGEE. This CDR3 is CASSVAMSSGGYNEQFF. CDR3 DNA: TGTGCCAGCAGCGTAGCGATGTCTAGCGGGGGCTACAATGAGCAGTTCTTC.

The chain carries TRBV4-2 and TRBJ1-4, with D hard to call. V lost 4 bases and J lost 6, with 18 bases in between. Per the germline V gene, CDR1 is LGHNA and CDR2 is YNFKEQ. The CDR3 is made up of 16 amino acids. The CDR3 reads CASSPTGEALDEKLFF. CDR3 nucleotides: TGTGCCAGCAGCCCCACCGGGGAGGCTTTGGATGAAAAACTGTTTTTT.

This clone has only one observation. The CDR3 bases are TGCAGCGTTGTGGTAGCGGGAAGAGCAGATACGCAGTATTTT. Translation: CSVVVAGRADTQYF. The chain recombines TRBV29-1 with TRBJ2-3; TRBD2 matches 8 bases. The V gene's germline CDR1 is SQVTM and CDR2 ANQGSEA. The trim removed 4 bases at V and 4 bases at J, leaving 7 bases unmatched. CDR3 length: 14 amino acids.

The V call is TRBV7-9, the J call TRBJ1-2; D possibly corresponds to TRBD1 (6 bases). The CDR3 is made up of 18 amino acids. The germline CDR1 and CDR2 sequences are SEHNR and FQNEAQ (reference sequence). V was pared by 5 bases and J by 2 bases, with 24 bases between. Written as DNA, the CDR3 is TGTGCCAGCAGCGCACCACCTTCCCAGGGGATCCAGAACTATGGCTACACCTTC. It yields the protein CASSAPPSQGIQNYGYTF.

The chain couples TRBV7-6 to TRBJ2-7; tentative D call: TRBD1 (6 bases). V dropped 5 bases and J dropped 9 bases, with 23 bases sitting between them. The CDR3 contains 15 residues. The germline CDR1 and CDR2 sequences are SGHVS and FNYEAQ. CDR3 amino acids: CASSDTGSGAAGQYF. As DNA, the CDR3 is TGTGCCAGCAGCGATACAGGCTCAGGGGCCGCGGGGCAGTACTTC.

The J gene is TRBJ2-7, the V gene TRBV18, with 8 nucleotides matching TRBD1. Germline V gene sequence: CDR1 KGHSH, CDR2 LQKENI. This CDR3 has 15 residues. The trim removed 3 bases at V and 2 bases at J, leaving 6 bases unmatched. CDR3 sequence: CASSPRDRRTYEQYF. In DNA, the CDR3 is TGTGCCAGCTCACCGAGGGACAGGCGCACCTACGAGCAGTACTTC.

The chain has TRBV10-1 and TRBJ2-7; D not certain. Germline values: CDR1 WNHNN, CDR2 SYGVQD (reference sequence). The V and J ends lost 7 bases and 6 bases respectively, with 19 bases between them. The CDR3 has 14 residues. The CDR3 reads CASKSSADTSEQYF. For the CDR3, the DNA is TGCGCCAGCAAGTCTTCGGCAGACACATCCGAGCAGTACTTC.

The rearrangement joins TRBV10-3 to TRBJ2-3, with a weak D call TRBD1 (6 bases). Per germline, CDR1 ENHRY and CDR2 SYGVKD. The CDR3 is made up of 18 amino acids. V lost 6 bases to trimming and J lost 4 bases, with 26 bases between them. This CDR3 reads CAISVRANSDREADTQYF. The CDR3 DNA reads TGTGCCATCAGCGTGCGTGCAAATTCGGACAGAGAGGCAGATACGCAGTATTTT.

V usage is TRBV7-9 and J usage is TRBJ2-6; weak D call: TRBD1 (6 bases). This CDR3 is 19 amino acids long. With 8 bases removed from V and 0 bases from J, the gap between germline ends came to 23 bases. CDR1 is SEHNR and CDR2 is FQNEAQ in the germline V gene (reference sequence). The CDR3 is CASPTIGTRSGSGANVLTF. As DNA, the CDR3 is TGTGCCAGCCCAACGATCGGGACAAGAAGCGGCTCTGGGGCCAACGTCCTGACTTTC.